This TCR beta chain was recorded in a study of OX40 agonist ivuxolimab in advanced cancers. Looking at the study overall: From 23 to 79 years was the age range, with a mean of about 54 years, and nearly 85% were male. Findings and caveats of the study: Both CD4+ and CD8+ T cell populations in blood had undergone clonal expansion by week 6 at 0.1 to 3.0 mg/kg. On average, a greater number of expanded clones characterised CD8+ T cells relative to CD4+.

Germline V CDR1 and CDR2: LNHDA, SQIVND (reference sequence). The V and J ends lost 5 bases and 0 bases respectively, with 8 bases between them. This CDR3 has 15 residues. A note on this clone: No antigen is known for it.

Method: immunoSEQ multiplex PCR; TCRdb's copy keeps in-frame clones and lacks some. The table lists roughly 9,900 clones, roughly 80% of them singletons, with 20% to 25% in the top ten. This sequence originates from an adult with an advanced solid tumor such as melanoma, head and neck, liver or kidney cancer. The rearrangement uses TRBV19 and TRBJ2-6; no reliable D call. The specimen comprised CD4+ or CD8+ T cells sorted from blood, sampled in a trial of the OX40 agonist ivuxolimab. In DNA form, the CDR3 reads TGTGCCAGTAGTGACGGTATCTCTGGGGCCAACGTCCTGACTTTC. Translation: CASSDGISGANVLTF.